The 29 T cell receptor beta chains below were found in one sample sequenced in a study of blood T cell repertoires in COVID-19 (dated by TCRdb to 2018 to 2021). Libraries came from the immunoSEQ multiplex PCR assay. Sourced from immuneACCESS, this table was stored by TCRdb with only in-frame sequences that have V and J called. A share of the clones is absent; for the studies checked, an unresolved V gene accounts for under half, and the remainder has no known explanation. The sample table lists hundreds of thousands of clones, around 83% of them with a count of one. Jointly, the top ten make up about 1% of the sample. Sequenced material: peripheral blood. These receptor sequences come from a man aged 35-49 years with acute or convalescent COVID-19.

The chain carries TRBV10-3 and TRBJ2-7, with 7 bases matching TRBD1. Germline V gives CDR1 ENHRY, CDR2 SYGVKD. The CDR3 covers 14 residues. With 6 bases clipped from V and 0 bases from J, the junction kept 5 bases outside the gene matches. The CDR3 reads CAISRGQNSYEQYF. The CDR3 coding sequence is TGTGCCATCAGCAGGGGACAGAACTCCTACGAGCAGTACTTC.

A single count supports this clone. V gene TRBV7-2 combines with J gene TRBJ2-7; 12 bases line up with TRBD1. CDR3 length equals 17 residues. V shed 2 bases, J shed 5 bases, and the junction held 10 bases outside the gene matches. The germline CDR1 and CDR2 sequences are SGHTA and FQGNSA. CDR3 residues: CASSLSGAGTGGNEQYF. CDR3 DNA sequence: TGTGCCAGCAGCTTATCGGGCGCCGGGACAGGGGGCAACGAGCAGTACTTC.

In DNA, the CDR3 is TGTGCCAGCAGCCTAGGGGGATCCTACGAGCAGTACTTC. Protein product: CASSLGGSYEQYF. The rearrangement links TRBV3-1 (or the pseudogene TRBV3-2) to TRBJ2-7, with D perhaps TRBD1 (6 bases). Germline V gene lookup returns CDR1 LGHDT and CDR2 YNNKEL (reference sequence). V was trimmed by 4 bases and J by 1 base, leaving 8 bases between them. The CDR3 loop spans 13 amino acids.

The chain is built from TRBV7-9 and TRBJ1-2, with D unclear. V gave up 5 bases and J gave up 8 bases, with 15 bases separating them. The CDR3 is 13 residues long. Germline V lookup: CDR1 SEHNR, CDR2 FQNEAQ (reference sequence). The CDR3 nucleotides read TGTGCCAGCAGCCTCCCCCTGACGGGGGGCTACACCTTC. This encodes CASSLPLTGGYTF.

The chain employs TRBV11-2 and TRBJ2-1, with 8 bases aligning to TRBD2. Losses at the gene ends were 5 bases for V and 5 bases for J; bases not matched to a gene: 8. Germline V CDR1 and CDR2: SGHAT, FQNNGV. This CDR3 is 15 amino acids long. CDR3 coding DNA: TGTGCCAGCAGCCCCGGGACTAGTATCGACAATGAGCAGTTCTTC. Its protein product is CASSPGTSIDNEQFF. Full variable domain (outside the CDR3, taken from reference TRBV11-2 and TRBJ2-1): EAGVAQSPRYKIIEKRQSVAFWCNPISGHATLYWYQQILGQGPKLLIQFQNNGVVDDSQLPKDRFSAERLKGVDSTLKIQPAKLEDSAVYLCASSPGTSIDNEQFFGPGTRLTVL.

The chain uses TRBV11-2 and TRBJ2-1, with D maybe TRBD1 (6 bases). V was trimmed by 1 base and J by 5 bases, leaving 12 bases between them. Germline-derived CDR1 and CDR2 are SGHAT and FQNNGV. This CDR3 contains 15 residues. The CDR3 nucleotides are TGTGCCAGCAGCTTAGGGGGAACAGGGAACAATGAGCAGTTCTTC. Encoded protein: CASSLGGTGNNEQFF.

V gene TRBV11-2 combines with J gene TRBJ1-2; no firm D call. The V gene's germline CDR1 is SGHAT and CDR2 FQNNGV. Trimming cost V 3 bases and J 1 base, with 9 bases left between them. This CDR3 spans 14 amino acids. The CDR3 sequence: CASSFGNYNYGYTF. Written as DNA, the CDR3 is TGTGCCAGCAGCTTTGGCAACTATAACTATGGCTACACCTTC.

The CDR3 sequence: CATSDSRTVENEQFF. As DNA, the CDR3 is TGTGCCACCAGTGATTCCAGGACAGTGGAGAATGAGCAGTTCTTC. The chain carries TRBV24-1 and TRBJ2-1; a possible D gene is TRBD1 (6 bases). CDR1 is KGHDR, CDR2 SFDVKD, per germline. V was pared by 2 bases and J by 7 bases, with 14 bases between. CDR3 length: 15 amino acids.

The rearrangement uses TRBV3-1 (or the pseudogene TRBV3-2) and TRBJ1-1; perhaps TRBD1 as D (6 bases). This CDR3 comprises 13 residues. The germline gives CDR1 LGHDT, CDR2 YNNKEL (reference sequence). Trimming left V 0 bases short and J 10 bases short, with 12 bases between. The CDR3 is CASSQDPRGGAFF. CDR3 nucleotide sequence: TGTGCCAGCAGCCAAGATCCGAGGGGGGGAGCTTTCTTT.

The rearrangement joins TRBV9 to TRBJ2-1; D possibly corresponds to TRBD1 (7 bases). The ends were cut back, 3 bases at V and 3 bases at J, with 10 bases in the middle. CDR3 length equals 14 residues. Germline assignment: CDR1 SGDLS and CDR2 YYNGEE. As DNA, the CDR3 is TGTGCCAGCAGCGGGCGGGACAGCTACAATGAGCAGTTCTTC. Encoded protein: CASSGRDSYNEQFF. Combining the CDR3 with reference TRBV9 and TRBJ2-1 gives the whole variable domain DSGVTQTPKHLITATGQRVTLRCSPRSGDLSVYWYQQSLDQGLQFLIQYYNGEERAKGNILERFSAQQFPDLHSELNLSSLELGDSALYFCASSGRDSYNEQFFGPGTRLTVL.

Remarks on this clone: This CDR3 is also generated by other DNA sequences in the sample. The rearrangement links TRBV7-9 to TRBJ1-4; TRBD1 aligns across 7 bases. Losses at the gene ends were 4 bases for V and 0 bases for J; bases not matched to a gene: 11. This CDR3 has 18 amino acids. Looked up from germline, CDR1 is SEHNR and CDR2 is FQNEAQ (reference sequence). The CDR3: CASSSDMQTGSTNEKLFF. Here the CDR3 DNA reads TGTGCCAGCAGCTCCGACATGCAGACAGGGTCAACTAATGAAAAACTGTTTTTT.

Details on this clone: Other DNA sequences in this sample translate to the same CDR3. The chain recombines TRBV30 with TRBJ1-3; TRBD1 is a possible D gene (6 bases). Germline assignment: CDR1 GTSNPN and CDR2 SVGIG (reference sequence). The CDR3 is made up of 16 amino acids. Trimming pared 3 bases from V and 0 bases from J, leaving 15 bases between. The CDR3 coding sequence is TGTGCCTGGAGCGATGGACAGACTTACTCTGGAAACACCATATATTTT. Protein sequence: CAWSDGQTYSGNTIYF.

The sample holds one count of this clone. The chain joins TRBV5-1 to TRBJ2-2; possible D gene TRBD2, 6 bases. The CDR3 contains 15 residues. V was trimmed by 0 bases and J by 5 bases, leaving 11 bases between them. Germline V gene data show CDR1 as SGHRS and CDR2 as YFSETQ. CDR3 sequence reads: CASSLGPGRTGELFF. CDR3 sequence (DNA): TGCGCCAGCAGCTTGGGGCCAGGGAGGACCGGGGAGCTGTTTTTT. The variable domain in full, with the rest retrieved from reference TRBV5-1 and TRBJ2-2, is KAGVTQTPRYLIKTRGQQVTLSCSPISGHRSVSWYQQTPGQGLQFLFEYFSETQRNKGNFPGRFSGRQFSNSRSEMNVSTLELGDSALYLCASSLGPGRTGELFFGEGSRLTVL.

This clone was counted a single time. This chain connects TRBV5-1 to TRBJ1-1; 12 bases agree with TRBD1. The CDR3 contains 17 residues. Germline V lookup: CDR1 SGHRS, CDR2 YFSETQ. After removal of 4 bases from V and 1 base from J, the junction contained 8 bases not matched to a gene. The CDR3 region has the DNA TGCGCCAGCAGCCCCCGGGACAGGGGGCGGGGGAACACTGAAGCTTTCTTT. It is translated as CASSPRDRGRGNTEAFF.

The chain combines TRBV6-5 with TRBJ1-4; D unresolved. V was pared by 2 bases and J by 5 bases, with 6 bases between. The CDR3 extends over 13 amino acids. Germline V gene data show CDR1 as MNHEY and CDR2 as SVGAGI. In DNA form, the CDR3 reads TGTGCCAGCAGTTACGATGAGAATGAAAAACTGTTTTTT. This gives the protein CASSYDENEKLFF.

V usage is TRBV14 and J usage is TRBJ2-6, with no clear D. V was cut by 0 bases and J by 4 bases, with 16 bases left in between. The CDR3 is 18 residues long. Germline values: CDR1 SGHDN, CDR2 FVKESK. The CDR3 DNA reads TGTGCCAGCAGCCAAGATCTAGGTACGGTTGCCGGGGCCAACGTCCTGACTTTC. It specifies CASSQDLGTVAGANVLTF.

This chain connects TRBV5-1 to TRBJ1-1; 7 bases agree with TRBD1. V shed 4 bases, J shed 5 bases, and the junction held 8 bases outside the gene matches. The CDR3 loop spans 14 amino acids. CDR1 is SGHRS and CDR2 is YFSETQ in the germline V gene. The CDR3 loop is CASSQGQSRTEAFF. The CDR3 DNA reads TGCGCCAGCAGCCAGGGACAGTCCCGGACTGAAGCTTTCTTT. Together with reference TRBV5-1 and TRBJ1-1, the CDR3 gives the full variable domain: KAGVTQTPRYLIKTRGQQVTLSCSPISGHRSVSWYQQTPGQGLQFLFEYFSETQRNKGNFPGRFSGRQFSNSRSEMNVSTLELGDSALYLCASSQGQSRTEAFFGQGTRLTVV.

The genes are TRBV5-1 and TRBJ1-2, with a weak D call TRBD1 (5 bases). Germline V gives CDR1 SGHRS, CDR2 YFSETQ. This CDR3 spans 15 amino acids. The ends were cut back, 0 bases at V and 10 bases at J, with 19 bases in the middle. CDR3 DNA sequence: TGCGCCAGCAGCTTGGGACTGGGGGAGGGAGTTGACTACACCTTC. It codes for CASSLGLGEGVDYTF.

The genes are TRBV29-1 and TRBJ2-1; TRBD2 aligns across 14 bases. CDR3 length: 14 amino acids. The germline CDR1 and CDR2 sequences are SQVTM and ANQGSEA. Trimming cost V 5 bases and J 4 bases; bases outside gene matches: 1. CDR3 nucleotides: TGCAGCGTTCGACTAGCGGGGGGGTACAATGAGCAGTTCTTC. It codes for CSVRLAGGYNEQFF.

The chain employs TRBV4-2 and TRBJ1-2; possible D gene TRBD1, 6 bases. This CDR3 region has 16 residues. Trimming took off 3 bases at V and 8 bases at J, with 22 bases between the two ends. The germline V gene has CDR1 LGHNA and CDR2 YNFKEQ. CDR3 region: CASSHQIGGASEGYTF. The CDR3 bases are TGTGCCAGCAGCCATCAAATCGGGGGGGCCTCTGAGGGCTACACCTTC.

The chain employs TRBV7-9 and TRBJ1-2; 8 nucleotides line up with TRBD1. CDR1 is SEHNR and CDR2 is FQNEAQ in the germline V gene (reference sequence). Unmatched junction bases numbered 9, after V lost 5 bases and J lost 7 bases. This CDR3 is 14 amino acids long. CDR3 sequence: CASSPPTGETGYTF. CDR3 nucleotides: TGTGCCAGCAGCCCCCCGACAGGGGAAACTGGCTACACCTTC.

The chain recombines TRBV5-1 with TRBJ1-2; D is perhaps TRBD1 (5 bases). Per germline, CDR1 SGHRS and CDR2 YFSETQ. The CDR3 is 12 residues long. Trimming left V 5 bases short and J 4 bases short, with 9 bases between. CDR3 coding DNA: TGCGCCAGCAGTCGGAGGGGCTATGGCTACACCTTC. Translation gives CASSRRGYGYTF.

V usage is TRBV2 and J usage is TRBJ1-4, with D perhaps matching TRBD1 (5 bases). Germline lookup yields CDR1 SNHLY and CDR2 FYNNEI. The CDR3 spans 15 residues. The V and J ends lost 6 bases and 0 bases respectively, with 11 bases between them. The CDR3 DNA sequence: TGTGCCAGCAGGACCGACAGTGCAACTAATGAAAAACTGTTTTTT. It specifies CASRTDSATNEKLFF.

The chain recombines TRBV28 with TRBJ1-1; D uncertain. The CDR3 covers 13 residues. Germline-derived CDR1 and CDR2 are MDHEN and SYDVKM. The V gene lost 7 bases and the J gene lost 3 bases, with 12 bases spanning the gap. The CDR3, as DNA: TGTGCCAGCACCGCTTCCCGGGACACTGAAGCTTTCTTT. Translating gives CASTASRDTEAFF.

This clone was seen only once. V is TRBV5-1 and J is TRBJ1-4, with TRBD1 as a possible D gene (5 bases). The length of the CDR3 is 12 residues. V lost 4 bases to trimming and J lost 8 bases, with 9 bases between them. Germline CDR1 SGHRS, CDR2 YFSETQ. In nucleotides, the CDR3 is TGCGCCAGCAGCCCACGGGGGGAAAAACTGTTTTTT. Protein: CASSPRGEKLFF.

Comments on this clone: Relative to the germline gene, one junction end is altered; a read error may explain this. This sequence joins TRBV19 and TRBJ2-2; 8 bases line up with TRBD2. From germline, CDR1 is LNHDA and CDR2 SQIVND (reference sequence). The CDR3 spans 12 residues. Here the CDR3 DNA reads TGTGCCAGTAGTATCCCCCGGGGGGGGCTGTTTTTT. Translating gives CASSIPRGGLFF.

The rearrangement links TRBV5-1 to TRBJ1-2, with 10 bases identical to TRBD1. After removal of 3 bases from V and 4 bases from J, the junction contained 6 bases not matched to a gene. Per the germline V gene, CDR1 is SGHRS and CDR2 is YFSETQ. The CDR3 spans 15 residues. The CDR3 loop is CASSWGRQGAYGYTF. The DNA for the CDR3 is TGCGCCAGCAGCTGGGGAAGACAGGGGGCCTATGGCTACACCTTC.

The rearrangement links TRBV6-5 to TRBJ2-7; D remains ambiguous. The germline CDR1 and CDR2 sequences are MNHEY and SVGAGI. Trimming pared 8 bases from V and 2 bases from J, leaving 13 bases between. This CDR3 contains 13 residues. Here the CDR3 reads CASARESTYEQYF. CDR3 in DNA: TGTGCCAGCGCGAGAGAGTCCACCTACGAGCAGTACTTC.

The chain combines TRBV2 with TRBJ1-1; TRBD1 is a possible D gene (5 bases). V was clipped by 4 bases and J by 4 bases, with 13 bases between them. Germline CDR1 SNHLY, CDR2 FYNNEI. This CDR3 has 14 residues. CDR3 amino acids: CASSALLGGTEAFF. CDR3 in DNA: TGTGCCAGCAGTGCTCTTTTGGGGGGCACTGAAGCTTTCTTT.